Included here is one T cell receptor (beta chain) sequence, with context. Its specificity is not known. TCRdb keeps only in-frame clones here, not all; method: immunoSEQ multiplex PCR. Of some 94,000 clones in the sample, around 90% were seen once. The data derive from a study of OX40 agonist ivuxolimab in advanced cancers. As for the study in general: The patients' treatment was ivuxolimab, an agonistic anti-OX40 (CD134) antibody. Participants could have had prior anti-PD-1, anti-PD-L1 or anti-CTLA-4 therapy, and more than 35% had some. Study-wide findings and caveats: Antigen specificity of clonally expanded peripheral T cells was not established.

Blood sampling was done at baseline, cycle 4 day 1, and cycle 7 day 1. The sequences come from CD4+ or CD8+ T cells sorted from blood, collected in a trial of the OX40 agonist ivuxolimab. The sequence was obtained from an adult with an advanced solid tumor such as melanoma, head and neck, liver or kidney cancer.

The chain's CDR3 is CASSQVGLTGELFF. In nucleotides, the CDR3 is TGCGCCAGCAGCCAAGTCGGGCTAACCGGGGAGCTGTTTTTT. The chain uses TRBV4-1 and TRBJ2-2, with unresolved D. Germline V gene data show CDR1 as MGHRA and CDR2 as YSYEKL. Trimming stripped 1 base from V and 5 bases from J, with 8 bases between. This CDR3 has 14 amino acids.